This is a list of T cell receptor beta chains from one sample in a study of cytomegalovirus exposure and HLA in healthy donors. Here immunoSEQ multiplex PCR was the method, and the copy in TCRdb shows in-frame clones only, minus some. The table shows some 200,000 clones, with 70% to 85% occurring only once. Sequencing input: PBMCs. The origin of the receptors is a man between 50 and 59 years old in good health and CMV-seronegative. CDR3s include the opening cysteine and the closing phenylalanine or tryptophan. A D gene is named only where the DNA matches it firmly. Expanded clones get a size class; other rows say once, few or many, or leave the size out.

V gene	J gene	clone size	D gene	CDR3 protein	CDR3 DNA
TRBV7-8	TRBJ1-1	NA	NA	CASSLGSGYGTEAFF	TGTGCCAGCAGCTTAGGTTCCGGGTATGGCACTGAAGCTTTCTTT
TRBV6-5	TRBJ2-7	NA	TRBD2	CASSYPGREGRREQYF	TGTGCCAGCAGTTACCCAGGACGGGAGGGCCGTAGGGAGCAGTACTTC
TRBV6-5	TRBJ2-1	NA	TRBD1	CASSYTGGNEQFF	TGTGCCAGCAGTTATACAGGGGGCAATGAGCAGTTCTTC
TRBV19	TRBJ1-5	NA	NA	CASSRSSGQTGVNQPQHF	TGTGCCAGTAGTCGATCCTCGGGTCAAACAGGAGTCAATCAGCCCCAGCATTTT
TRBV19	TRBJ2-7	NA	TRBD2	CASSMAVLAGPYEQYF	TGTGCCAGTAGTATGGCCGTTCTAGCGGGCCCTTACGAGCAGTACTTC
TRBV6-6	TRBJ1-4	medium-sized	NA	CASSLDYNEKLFF	TGTGCCAGCAGTCTCGACTATAATGAAAAACTGTTTTTT
TRBV28	TRBJ2-1	NA	NA	CASTPRGTSYNEQFF	TGTGCCAGCACCCCACGGGGGACTTCCTACAATGAGCAGTTCTTC
TRBV6-1	TRBJ2-2	NA	NA	CASSDPDHPTMNTGELFF	TGTGCCAGCAGTGACCCTGACCATCCCACTATGAACACCGGGGAGCTGTTTTTT
TRBV6-5	TRBJ2-7	NA	NA	CASSRGRGNEQYF	TGTGCCAGCAGCCGAGGGCGGGGTAACGAGCAGTACTTC
TRBV4-2	TRBJ2-7	few	NA	CASSQFEGTTYEQYF	TGTGCCAGCAGCCAGTTCGAGGGTACCACCTACGAGCAGTACTTC
TRBV27	TRBJ2-7	once	TRBD2	CASSQSSGTSGRLGYEQYF	TGTGCCAGCAGTCAATCATCCGGGACTAGCGGGAGGTTGGGCTACGAGCAGTACTTC
TRBV18	TRBJ2-6	NA	NA	CASSPFSTEASGANVLTF	TGTGCCAGCTCACCATTTTCGACAGAGGCCTCTGGGGCCAACGTCCTGACTTTC
TRBV28	TRBJ2-7	NA	TRBD2	CASRTSGAYEQYF	TGTGCCAGCAGGACTAGCGGGGCATACGAGCAGTACTTC
TRBV5-1	TRBJ2-3	NA	TRBD2	CASSSTLAGVKDTQYF	TGCGCCAGCAGCTCCACACTAGCGGGAGTCAAAGATACGCAGTATTTT
TRBV10-3	TRBJ1-1	few	NA	CAAQGLNTEAFF	TGTGCCGCCCAGGGCCTGAACACTGAAGCTTTCTTT
TRBV18	TRBJ2-1	once	NA	CASSPSAGYNEQFF	TGTGCCAGCTCACCATCAGCGGGCTACAATGAGCAGTTCTTC
TRBV30	TRBJ2-5	NA	TRBD2	CAWMTGGETQYF	TGTGCCTGGATGACGGGAGGAGAGACCCAGTACTTC
TRBV7-2	TRBJ2-7	few	NA	CASSIRQASYEQYF	TGTGCCAGCAGCATCCGACAGGCTTCCTACGAGCAGTACTTC
TRBV6-1	TRBJ1-6	NA	TRBD1	CASSGGQGRSPLHF	TGTGCCAGCAGTGGGGGACAGGGACGATCACCCCTCCACTTT
TRBV7-2	TRBJ2-1	NA	TRBD2	CASSATSGRGGEQFF	TGTGCCAGCAGCGCCACTAGCGGGAGGGGTGGTGAGCAGTTCTTC
TRBV29-1	TRBJ2-3	NA	TRBD1	CSVRDGTATQYF	TGCAGCGTCCGCGACGGGACAGCCACGCAGTATTTT